What follows is one TCR beta chain and its context. Its cognate antigen has yet to be identified. Within one base of it there is no much larger clone, and no base qualities were kept. This sample stems from a study of immune characteristics of hereditary and idiopathic chronic pancreatitis. A note on the overall study: Local pancreatic immune cells and TCRbeta repertoires were profiled in hereditary and idiopathic chronic pancreatitis and were compared with control organ donor pancreases. The gDNA-based approach was selected because the approach required minimal in vitro experimental manipulation of T cells infiltrating the pancreas. TCRbeta sequencing included about five control pancreases, about 7 pancreases with hereditary chronic pancreatitis and about 6 pancreases with idiopathic chronic pancreatitis. Findings and caveats that apply to the study as a whole: Numbers of productive TCR rearrangements correlated positively with disease severity scores among roughly 13 chronic pancreatitis patients. The study did not include chronic pancreatitis caused by alcohol use. Because patient tissue could only be obtained at the time of TPIAT, differences in disease duration may have influenced the immune findings. Compared with controls, TCRbeta repertoire diversity was significantly higher and clonality was lower in both chronic pancreatitis groups. Vbeta-Jbeta gene family usage, including TRBV10, TRBV19, TRBV23 and TRBV5, differed between hereditary and idiopathic chronic pancreatitis.

Pancreas tissue with chronic pancreatitis was obtained from patients having total pancreatectomy with islet autotransplantation (TPIAT). No known history of diabetes was present in the included chronic pancreatitis patients. For TCRbeta sequencing, genomic DNA was pulled straight from bulk pancreas tissue, skipping any T cell sorting. No particular cause of disease was identified in idiopathic chronic pancreatitis patients. Pancreas tissues from patients and organ donors were collected consecutively at two US centers. Measured from the cysteine to the phenylalanine, the CDR3 is 16 residues long. The CDR3 DNA has 48 bases and is translated from base 1. Germline trimming: 8 bases from V, 1 base from J; junction bases outside gene matches: 11. The germline V gene provides CDR1 MDHEN and CDR2 SYDVKM. To prepare the library, the immunoSEQ multiplex PCR assay was applied. From pancreatic genomic DNA, the TCRbeta CDR3 region along with adjacent sequences was amplified and then sequenced. The paper's data handling went like this. Productive clonality and productive rearrangement counts were measured along with repertoire diversity, which was expressed as a mean normalized Shannon-Wiener index. Control and chronic pancreatitis repertoire metrics were compared with the nonparametric Mann-Whitney U test. CDR3beta sequences with identical amino acid composition and length across subjects were defined as shared clonotypes. Not all clones reach the TCRdb copy of this immuneACCESS table, which keeps in-frame sequences only. Checked studies attribute under half of the gap to unresolved V genes and leave the rest unexplained. That table is the source of V, J and clone size, and D and trimming were worked out from the DNA. Across this sample there are about 2,000 clones, with over 70% seen only once. The ten top clones hold around 17% of the sample.

The V and J segments used are TRBV28 and TRBJ1-5, and TRBD1 matches 7 of the central bases. The sequence was obtained from a human donor with chronic pancreatitis. Sequencing was performed on pancreas tissue with idiopathic chronic pancreatitis. What this sample's cell subset or site label stands for: chronic pancreatitis without an identified cause. CDR3 region: CASVFTGEPSNQPQHF. The sequence in DNA is TGTGCCAGCGTTTTTACAGGGGAACCAAGCAATCAGCCCCAGCATTTT.